This TCR beta chain stems from a study of human T cells and chemical hapten exposure. Study-wide findings and caveats: Versus controls, expanded TCRs had significantly more large CDR3 similarity clusters.

Time point reported: patch test 2, 6 weeks after DPC sensitization. The treatment here: therapeutic diphenylcyclopropenone sensitization with weekly scalp DPC. The CDR3 contains 15 residues. The V and J ends lost 3 bases and 4 bases, in that order; junction bases with no gene match: 4. Germline CDR1 is KGHSH and CDR2 is LQKENI. Library construction involved attaching unique molecular identifiers to individual cDNA molecules, which allowed quantitative, reproducible TCR counting. TCRdb fed the RACE reads into MiXCR, producing one record per CDR3 protein. In the table there are tens of thousands of distinct CDR3 sequences, 7.5% to 10% of which are singletons. This clonotype was picked up a small number of times. The antigen is unknown.

The clonotype comes from a woman aged 45-65 years with alopecia areata. Some clones in this sample may be carry-over from other donors' samples. Specimen: whole blood, collected in connection with sensitization to the hapten diphenylcyclopropenone (DPC). The genes are TRBV18 and TRBJ1-5; 9 nucleotides match TRBD1. The CDR3 sequence: CASSPPGQGNQPQHF. In DNA form, the CDR3 reads TGTGCCAGCTCACCCCCCGGACAGGGGAATCAGCCCCAGCATTTT.